The clone carrying this T cell receptor beta chain was detected many times. Antigen: not known. The data derive from a study of neurological immune-mediated disorders. About the research overall: Disease course was recorded as relapsing-remitting for approximately 31 and secondary progressive for about 8.5% of the 34 multiple sclerosis patients.

Study-level points and caveats: When grouped phylogenetically, the repertoires of 18 of the 34 multiple sclerosis patients fell together in one related-CDR3 cluster, which is a possible signature. No sharing of CDR3 amino acid sequences was observed among expanded clones across subjects, suggesting private repertoires in all groups.

Synthesis of cDNA was accomplished via 5'RACE employing 10-nucleotide random UMIs. TCRdb called the 5' RACE reads again in MiXCR, with one record for every CDR3 protein. The sample consists of about 120,000 distinct CDR3 sequences, about 3.4% of them appearing once. The CDR3 spans 13 residues. Trimming at V came to 3 bases and at J to 3 bases, leaving 2 bases not matched to a gene. Germline CDR1 is MNHEY and CDR2 is SMNVEV (reference sequence). The chain uses TRBV27 and TRBJ2-7; 7 nucleotides align to TRBD1. Material: PBMCs. The TCR originated in a woman in her twenties or thirties with multiple sclerosis. This chain's CDR3 is CASSFGTDYEQYF. The CDR3 coding sequence is TGTGCCAGCAGTTTCGGGACAGACTACGAGCAGTACTTC.